This T cell receptor (beta chain) was identified during a study of T cell clonality in common variable immunodeficiency. Study-wide points: Shared TCRbeta clones were fewer between CVID subjects than controls. Reportedly, TCR beta sequences from common variable immunodeficiency showed fewer deletions and N-nucleotide insertions.

Control and CVID samples contributed equal amounts of genomic DNA. Measured with immunoSEQ multiplex PCR; TCRdb has only the in-frame clones, and not every one. Singletons are absent from the sample, which has some 52,000 clones. Blood samples were heparinized, 5 to 8 ml per donor. In this sample, this clone turned up many times. What it recognizes is unknown. The CDR3 extends 3 residues past the end of the read, so its final part is completed from the germline J gene. Germline V CDR1 and CDR2: LNHDA, SQIVND (reference sequence). V lost 3 bases and J lost 5; bases outside the gene matches: 9. This CDR3 region has 15 residues.

The genes are TRBV19 and TRBJ2-7, with TRBD1 matching 8 bases. This sequence originates from a person aged 18-70 years in good health. Specimen: peripheral blood mononuclear cells. The CDR3 DNA, read in part, is TGTGCCAGTAGTATCCAGGGGACAGGCCGTGACGAG. This gives the protein CASSIQGTGRDE. In full, the CDR3 is CASSIQGTGRDEQYF.